This T cell receptor (beta chain) was obtained from a study of early T cells in non-severe SARS-CoV-2 infection listed by TCRdb under 2021. Regarding the complete study: Because TCR sequencing relied on bulk RNA taken from unsorted whole blood, pairing of alpha and beta chains was not possible.

This clonotype has ten or more counts. It has no known antigen specificity. No qualities accompany the bases; no much larger clone lies one base away. The library was produced with 5' RACE. Sequencer: NextSeq 500. The TCR library protocol attached unique molecular identifiers to individual cDNA molecules to correct for sequencing error and PCR bias. TCR alpha and beta chains were both sequenced, and the abundances of alpha and beta sequences in each sample were closely correlated with each other. The authors' analysis ran thus. Decombinator V4 was used to annotate TCR sequences for V gene, J gene and CDR3. TCRs were defined as expanded if a significant change between any two time points was detected under a Poisson model with p below 0.0001. Abundances of TCRs were expressed as counts per million after normalisation to the total number of TCRs sequenced in each sample. TRAV1-2 paired with TRAJ12, TRAJ20 or TRAJ33 defined MAIT TCRs, while TRAV10 paired with TRAJ18 defined iNKT TCRs. VDJdb, accessed on 1 November 2021, was searched for TCRs annotated for CMV, EBV and SARS-CoV-2, and TCRs annotated for more than one antigen were excluded. TCRdb reprocessed the public reads (quality trimming at Q25 with fastp, clone calling with MiXCR) and kept in-frame beta chains. Each CDR3 protein gets just one entry, which takes the most common genes and DNA from the rows behind it. TCRdb's processing, not the authors', yielded these V and J calls. This sample comprises 98,000 or so distinct CDR3 sequences, approximately 12% of them detected only once. The top ten clonotypes cover 4.4% of the sample.

Set within a cohort of healthcare workers in London, UK, this nested case-control study involved weekly PCR testing of nasopharyngeal swabs along with blood sampling. Healthcare workers were enrolled in the week of the UK lockdown, from 23 to 31 March 2020, and were followed every week for up to roughly 15 weeks. Results the study describes overall, beyond this receptor: VDJdb matching was skewed toward anti-spike CD8 responses and likely underestimated virus-specific expansions by missing private and CD4 specificities.

Reading the germline V gene (reference sequence) gives CDR1 DFQATT and CDR2 SNEGSKA. Unmatched junction bases come to 14, with V trimmed by 3 bases and J by 10 bases. The CDR3 spans 14 residues, from the cysteine through the phenylalanine. Only the CDR3 DNA stays, 42 bases, in frame from base 1. The clonotype was recovered from an adult who was a healthcare worker with PCR-confirmed SARS-CoV-2 infection or an uninfected control (not recorded which). The V and J genes are TRBV20-1 and TRBJ1-2, with 7 central nucleotides matching TRBD1. Sequences were derived from whole blood, sampled at baseline. The bases read TGCAGTGCTAGCCCCAGTTCAGGGGGGTTTGACTACACCTTC. Its product reads: CSASPSSGGFDYTF.